Sequencing of this TCR beta chain was carried out in a study of long-term antiretroviral therapy in people with HIV. About the study: The oldest specimens predate the 2015 immediate-ART recommendation by about a decade. Study-level results: Clones that had undergone expansion before ART prevailed in the repertoire throughout all time points. Documentation of ART adherence, viral resistance or therapy changes was absent. HIV repertoires spanned narrower CDR3 length ranges than controls.

On this clone: Its specificity is not known.

V lost 4 bases and J lost 0, with 10 bases in between. CDR3 length equals 14 residues. From germline, CDR1 is SGHAT and CDR2 FQDESV (reference sequence). A v3.0 immunoSEQ assay was performed at survey level. Method: immunoSEQ multiplex PCR; TCRdb's copy keeps in-frame clones and lacks some. Of about 38,000 clones detected, roughly 80% appear once; the ten largest clones hold more than 4.5%. This receptor was taken from a man between 18 and 29 years old with HIV. The input for sequencing was unsorted PBMCs, taken 1.5 years after starting antiretroviral therapy. The chain uses TRBV11-1 and TRBJ2-7, with no clear D. CDR3 in amino acids: CASSSDVSSYEQYF. CDR3 DNA sequence: TGTGCCAGCAGCTCGGACGTATCCTCCTACGAGCAGTACTTC.